This T cell receptor (beta chain) was sequenced during a study of blood T cell repertoires in COVID-19 (dated by TCRdb to about 2020). For the study in its entirety: Collaborator samples came from the United States, Italy and Spain and covered acute and convalescent phases of COVID-19. The sample metadata nearly always contained a de-identified subject ID, COVID-19 status, age in years and sex. The repertoires were released in a freely available public database meant as a resource for research on the immune response to SARS-CoV-2. The samples were drawn from two sources: the first 160 participants of the ongoing ImmuneRACE study, and 1,254 subjects contributed by 6 global collaborators. The prospective study material was composed of cDNA or gDNA derived from T cells, B-cell-depleted T cells, or PBMCs. Where available, HLA class I and class II types were obtained from metadata supplied by the sample provider rather than from assay-based typing. Subjects who had been exposed to COVID-19, were actively infected with it, or had recovered from it provided the deeply sampled blood TCRbeta repertoires that made up the dataset.

Samples from volunteer blood donors who had recovered from COVID-19 were contributed by a second Seattle source. Collaborating institutions collected whole blood in K2EDTA tubes following their own protocols. For TCRbeta analysis, collaborators shipped samples as frozen whole blood, isolated PBMCs, or DNA extracted from either of those sample types. TCRbeta CDR3 regions were amplified from genomic DNA by means of the immunoSEQ Assay, a bias-controlled multiplex PCR. The authors processed their data as follows. Within the assay, amplification of reference gene primers was used to estimate how many nucleated cells each sample contained. Sequence reads were collapsed and filtered to measure the absolute abundance of every unique TCRbeta CDR3 rearrangement. For each sample, productive Simpson clonality was calculated as the square root of Simpson's diversity index over productive rearrangements. As stored in TCRdb, this immuneACCESS dataset retains in-frame rearrangements with V and J assigned. A fraction of the clones does not appear; measured against another copy, unresolved V genes explain less than half of the discrepancy, and the remainder lacks a known reason. The V and J calls and clone size come from that table; D and trimming were worked out from the DNA. The sample contains under 250,000 clones, more than 75% of them found a single time. The leading ten clones occupy roughly 2.6% of the sample.

Paper-wide results and their limitations: The amount of clinical and demographic metadata varied by source and participant and was provided uncurated.

Notes on this clone: The target of this receptor is not known. Base qualities are not recorded, but no much larger clone differs from it by a single base.

At the junction V is shortened by 1 base and J by 2 bases; bases outside the gene matches: 4. CDR3 length: 15 amino acids, cysteine to phenylalanine. Only the CDR3 part of the read is kept: 45 bases, read in frame from the first base. According to the germline V gene (reference sequence), CDR1 reads LNHNV and CDR2 reads YYDKDF. The rearrangement combines TRBV15 with TRBJ1-2; TRBD1 agrees with 7 junctional bases. This sequence was found in a man aged 50-60 years who had recovered from COVID-19. The sequenced sample was peripheral blood. The nucleotide sequence reads TGTGCCACCAGCAGAGGGGGACAGAGGAACTATGGCTACACCTTC. This translates into CATSRGGQRNYGYTF.